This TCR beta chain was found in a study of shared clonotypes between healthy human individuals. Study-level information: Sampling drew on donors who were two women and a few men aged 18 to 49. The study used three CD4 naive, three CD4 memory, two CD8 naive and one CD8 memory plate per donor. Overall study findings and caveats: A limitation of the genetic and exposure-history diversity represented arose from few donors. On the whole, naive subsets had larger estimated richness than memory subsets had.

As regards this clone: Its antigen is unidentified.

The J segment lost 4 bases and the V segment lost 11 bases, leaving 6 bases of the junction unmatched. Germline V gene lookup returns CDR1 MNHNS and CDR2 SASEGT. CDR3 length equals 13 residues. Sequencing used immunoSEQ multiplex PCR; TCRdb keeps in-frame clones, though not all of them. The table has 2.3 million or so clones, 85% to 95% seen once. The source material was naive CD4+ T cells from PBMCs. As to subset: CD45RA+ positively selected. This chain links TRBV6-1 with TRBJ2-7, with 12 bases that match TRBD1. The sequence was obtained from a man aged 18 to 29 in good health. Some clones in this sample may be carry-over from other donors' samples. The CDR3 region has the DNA TGTGCCGTCCCGGGACAGGGGGCTTACGAGCAGTACTTC. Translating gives CAVPGQGAYEQYF.